Shown below are 7 T cell receptor beta chains from a single sample sequenced in a study of blood T cell repertoires in COVID-19. This table comes from immunoSEQ multiplex PCR, and its TCRdb copy is limited to in-frame clones, with some not included. This sample has about 140,000 clones; around 86% occur once, and the top ten carry 3.5% to 5%. What was sequenced was peripheral blood. The receptors were gathered from a woman over 75 with acute or convalescent COVID-19.

The rearrangement joins TRBV27 to TRBJ1-4, with D possibly matching TRBD1 (5 bases). Trimming took off 4 bases at V and 10 bases at J, with 13 bases between the two ends. This CDR3 is 13 amino acids long. Germline loops: CDR1 MNHEY, CDR2 SMNVEV (reference sequence). CDR3 region: CASSYLPRVKLFF. The CDR3 nucleotides are TGTGCCAGCAGTTACCTTCCCAGGGTAAAACTGTTTTTT.

The chain links TRBV5-1 to TRBJ2-1, with TRBD2 as a possible D gene (5 bases). The germline gives CDR1 SGHRS, CDR2 YFSETQ. Trimming stripped 4 bases from V and 0 bases from J, with 14 bases between. The CDR3 is 16 residues long. The chain's CDR3 is CASSPQAASSYNEQFF. For the CDR3, the DNA is TGCGCCAGCAGCCCCCAAGCGGCGAGCTCCTACAATGAGCAGTTCTTC.

The chain links TRBV20-1 to TRBJ2-1; D might be TRBD1 (6 bases). The CDR3 length is 11 residues. Germline values: CDR1 DFQATT, CDR2 SNEGSKA (reference sequence). V gave up 8 bases and J gave up 3 bases, with 8 bases separating them. The CDR3 is CSLQGYNEQFF. The CDR3 nucleotides are TGCAGTCTACAGGGCTACAATGAGCAGTTCTTC.

The chain couples TRBV5-1 to TRBJ2-1; tentative D call: TRBD2 (6 bases). Looked up from germline, CDR1 is SGHRS and CDR2 is YFSETQ. This CDR3 has 16 amino acids. The V end lost 4 bases, the J end lost 0 bases, and 14 bases lay between the germline ends. This CDR3 is CASSPRAGRSYNEQFF. The CDR3 coding sequence is TGCGCCAGCAGCCCTCGCGCGGGACGCTCCTACAATGAGCAGTTCTTC.

This clone was picked up a small number of times. The chain couples TRBV2 to TRBJ1-2; possibly TRBD1 for D (6 bases). Trimming took 8 bases from V and 3 from J, leaving 16 bases between them. CDR3 length: 14 residues. Germline V gives CDR1 SNHLY, CDR2 FYNNEI. CDR3 region: CASVGADTYYGYTF. The CDR3, as DNA: TGTGCCAGCGTGGGGGCAGACACATACTATGGCTACACCTTC.

This chain joins TRBV7-6 and TRBJ2-1; TRBD2 agrees at 9 bases. The CDR3 runs to 17 residues. The germline gives CDR1 SGHVS, CDR2 FNYEAQ. Losses at the gene ends were 5 bases for V and 3 bases for J; bases not matched to a gene: 11. CDR3 coding DNA: TGTGCCAGCAGCGGTCGGACTAGCGACCGTAACTACAATGAGCAGTTCTTC. Its protein is CASSGRTSDRNYNEQFF.

The rearrangement links TRBV28 to TRBJ1-3, with D unclear. From germline, CDR1 is MDHEN and CDR2 SYDVKM. With 7 bases removed from V and 0 bases from J, the gap between germline ends came to 25 bases. The CDR3 is made up of 19 amino acids. The CDR3 reads CASTTPSVLAFNSGNTIYF. CDR3 coding DNA: TGTGCCAGCACCACACCGTCGGTATTAGCGTTTAACTCTGGAAACACCATATATTTT.